The clone carrying this T cell receptor beta chain has just one count. No antigen is known for it. Only in-frame clones appear in the TCRdb table, and some are missing; sequencing was by immunoSEQ multiplex PCR. The sample includes 65,000 to 95,000 clones, around 84% of them seen just once. Trimming pared 4 bases from V and 4 bases from J, leaving 17 bases between. The germline V gene encodes CDR1 GTSNPN and CDR2 SVGIG (reference sequence). CDR3 length equals 14 residues. The data stem from a study of cytotoxic CD8 clonotypes in ibrutinib-treated CLL. Study-level findings and limits: Clonality correlated strongly with circulating CD8+ T cells and exceeded age-matched healthy donors at baseline.

The TCR comes from a human donor with chronic lymphocytic leukemia. The sample in question was PBMCs, obtained before ibrutinib treatment. This rearrangement joins TRBV30 to TRBJ2-7; tentatively, D is TRBD1 or TRBD2 (5 bases each). CDR3 bases: TGTGCCTGGACGCAGAGGGCCTGGGGGTACGAGCAGTACTTC. As protein: CAWTQRAWGYEQYF.